The sequence of this T cell receptor (beta chain) was determined in a study of T-cell memory formation after mild COVID-19. Study observations and caveats: Clones contracting across day 15 to 85 had a balanced CD4/CD8 profile; later expanding clones leaned CD4+. Shrinking CD4+ clones were chiefly CM and EM; CD8+ ones were chiefly EMRA.

In this sample, this clonotype turned up a few times. Its cognate antigen is unknown. 5'RACE with constant-segment primers yielded barcoded, UMI-tagged TCR alpha and TCR beta cDNA libraries. TCRdb reprocessed the 5' RACE reads with MiXCR, giving one entry per CDR3 protein. The repertoire holds about 170,000 distinct CDR3 sequences, 10% to 15% seen once, with approximately 3.3% in the top ten. V lost 5 bases and J lost 0, with 11 bases in between. CDR3 length equals 15 residues. Per the germline V gene, CDR1 is SGHNT and CDR2 is YYREEE (reference sequence). This chain uses TRBV5-4 with TRBJ1-4; D is unresolved. Sequencing was performed on PBMCs or a T cell subset sorted from them (not recorded which). The receptor's source is a man aged 18 to 29 who had mild COVID-19 (a few samples of this study predate the infection). Cell type and time point are not known. CDR3 nucleotides: TGTGCCAGCAGTAGGGCGTCCGCAACTAATGAAAAACTGTTTTTT. Its translation is CASSRASATNEKLFF. Full variable domain (missing parts from reference TRBV5-4 and TRBJ1-4): ETGVTQSPTHLIKTRGQQVTLRCSSQSGHNTVSWYQQALGQGPQFIFQYYREEENGRGNFPPRFSGLQFPNYSSELNVNALELDDSALYLCASSRASATNEKLFFGSGTQLSVL.